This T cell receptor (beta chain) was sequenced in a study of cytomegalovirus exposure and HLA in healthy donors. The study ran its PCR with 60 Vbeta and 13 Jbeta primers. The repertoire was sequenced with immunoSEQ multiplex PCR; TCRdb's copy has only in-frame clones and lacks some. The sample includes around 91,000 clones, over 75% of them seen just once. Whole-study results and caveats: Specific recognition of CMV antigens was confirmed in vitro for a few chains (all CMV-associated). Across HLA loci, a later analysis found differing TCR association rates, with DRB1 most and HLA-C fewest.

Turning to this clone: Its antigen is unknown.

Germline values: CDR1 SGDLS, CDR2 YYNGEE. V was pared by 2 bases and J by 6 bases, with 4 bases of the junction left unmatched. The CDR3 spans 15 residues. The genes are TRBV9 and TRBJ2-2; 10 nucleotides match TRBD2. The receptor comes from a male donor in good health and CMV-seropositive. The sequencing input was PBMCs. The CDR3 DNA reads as TGTGCCAGCAGCGTGGCACTAGCGGGACCCGGGGAGCTGTTTTTT. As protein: CASSVALAGPGELFF.